This T cell receptor beta chain was captured by sequencing in a study of blood T cell repertoires in COVID-19. This CDR3 is 13 amino acids long. The V and J ends lost 2 bases and 6 bases respectively, with 10 bases between them. Germline CDR1 reads SGHRS; CDR2 reads YFSETQ. Participants had their cohort set by participant-reported clinical history. Assay: immunoSEQ multiplex PCR; the TCRdb copy retains only in-frame clones and omits some. The table lists 210,000 or so clones, approximately 90% of them singletons. The sample was PBMCs or T cells enriched from blood (not recorded which). The rearrangement links TRBV5-1 to TRBJ2-3; D perhaps matches TRBD1 (6 bases). This clonotype was obtained from a man aged 25-40 years who had recovered from COVID-19. The CDR3 reads CASSFQGYDTQYF. The CDR3 nucleotides read TGCGCCAGCAGCTTCCAGGGGTACGATACGCAGTATTTT.